This paragraph covers one T cell receptor beta chain sequence. Its cognate antigen has yet to be identified. No much larger clone is present one base from it, and per-base qualities are unavailable. These data are taken from a study of blood T cell repertoires in COVID-19 (dated by TCRdb to the early 2020s). Study-wide context: Collaborator samples came from the United States, Italy and Spain and covered acute and convalescent phases of COVID-19. The dataset comprised deeply sampled blood TCRbeta repertoires from subjects exposed to, actively infected with, or recovered from COVID-19. A freely available public database, intended as a resource for researchers studying the immune response to SARS-CoV-2, is where the repertoires were released. Where HLA class I and class II types were available, the types were taken from metadata supplied by the sample provider, not from assay-based typing. A de-identified subject ID, COVID-19 status, age in years and sex were almost always included in the sample metadata. The material from the prospective study consisted of cDNA or gDNA derived from T cells, B-cell-depleted T cells, or PBMCs. The samples were drawn from two sources: the first 160 participants of the ongoing ImmuneRACE study, and about 1,300 subjects contributed by 6 global collaborators.

The immunoSEQ Assay, a bias-controlled multiplex PCR, was used to amplify TCRbeta CDR3 regions from genomic DNA. Per the original workflow: The number of nucleated cells in each sample was estimated by amplification of reference gene primers within the assay. Sequence reads were collapsed and filtered to measure the absolute abundance of every unique TCRbeta CDR3 rearrangement. For each sample, productive Simpson clonality was calculated as the square root of Simpson's diversity index across productive rearrangements. The table was pulled from immuneACCESS by TCRdb, which kept in-frame rearrangements only. Such tables lose some clones; where checked, under half of the loss comes from unresolved V genes, and the rest has no known cause. V, J and clone size reflect that table, while D and trimming were determined from the DNA. The sample profile shows nearly 70,000 clones; roughly 90% of them were found once. The ten largest make up around 7.3% of the sample.

Beyond this particular receptor, the publication reports: The quantity of clinical and demographic metadata differed by source and by participant and was supplied without curation.

In Seattle, one collaborating source enrolled patients while the infection was active and tracked those patients longitudinally over the course of disease. Whole blood was collected in K2EDTA tubes by collaborating institutions according to the institutions' own protocols. Collaborator samples were shipped for TCRbeta analysis as frozen whole blood, isolated PBMCs, or DNA extracted from either sample type. Taken from the germline V gene, the CDR1 and CDR2 loops are SNHLY and FYNNEI. V loses 6 bases at its end and J loses 4 bases; junction bases beyond the gene matches: 6. Counted from cysteine to phenylalanine, this CDR3 has 14 amino acids. Only the CDR3 part of the read is kept: 42 bases, read in frame from the first base.

The sequence joins TRBV2 to TRBJ2-7; TRBD1 aligns with 10 central bases. Sequences were obtained from peripheral blood. The TCR was taken from a man aged 35-49 years with COVID-19, enrolled during active disease. The sequence in DNA is TGTGCCAGCAGCTTCAGACAGGGGGCTTACGAGCAGTACTTC. Its protein product is CASSFRQGAYEQYF.